A selection of T cell receptor beta chains follows, all from one sample in a study of monozygotic twins with cystic fibrosis. Measured with immunoSEQ multiplex PCR; TCRdb has only the in-frame clones, and not every one. Of just under 20,000 clones listed, about 90% are singletons. Specimen: blood. These receptors all come from a girl aged 2 to 9 with cystic fibrosis. CDR3s include the opening cysteine and the closing phenylalanine or tryptophan. The order of the fields is clone size, D gene, V gene, J gene, CDR3 DNA, CDR3 protein. The D gene is left open where the match is weak. The size of a clone is reported for some rows only, either as once, few or many, or as a class for expanded clones.

abundance: .; d_gene: TRBD1; v_gene: TRBV18; j_gene: TRBJ1-4; CDR3nt: TGTGCCAGCTCACCTCTACCGGGACAGCTTAATGAAAAACTGTTTTTT; CDR3aa: CASSPLPGQLNEKLFF
abundance: few; d_gene: .; v_gene: TRBV6-1; j_gene: TRBJ1-5; CDR3nt: TGTGCCAGCAGTGAAGCTCGGTTCGATCCCCAGCATTTT; CDR3aa: CASSEARFDPQHF
abundance: once; d_gene: TRBD1; v_gene: TRBV27; j_gene: TRBJ2-7; CDR3nt: TGTGCCAGCAGGAGGACAGGGGCCTCCTACGAGCAGTACTTC; CDR3aa: CASRRTGASYEQYF
abundance: few; d_gene: .; v_gene: TRBV19; j_gene: TRBJ1-2; CDR3nt: TGTGCCAGTAGTCCATTGACAGTCTATGGCTACACCTTC; CDR3aa: CASSPLTVYGYTF
abundance: .; d_gene: .; v_gene: TRBV6-1; j_gene: TRBJ1-1; CDR3nt: TGTGCCAGCAGTGTAGGGGAGACTGAAGCTTTCTTT; CDR3aa: CASSVGETEAFF
abundance: .; d_gene: TRBD1; v_gene: TRBV9; j_gene: TRBJ1-2; CDR3nt: TGTGCCAGCAGCGTAGTTACAGGGGCGGGCTATGGCTACACCTTC; CDR3aa: CASSVVTGAGYGYTF
abundance: .; d_gene: .; v_gene: TRBV29-1; j_gene: TRBJ2-3; CDR3nt: TGCAGCGTTGAAAGGGGTTCTGGAGATACGCAGTATTTT; CDR3aa: CSVERGSGDTQYF
abundance: .; d_gene: .; v_gene: TRBV9; j_gene: TRBJ2-1; CDR3nt: TGTGCCAGCAGCAAACTAGCAGGCGAGCAGTTCTTC; CDR3aa: CASSKLAGEQFF
abundance: .; d_gene: .; v_gene: TRBV4-2; j_gene: TRBJ2-7; CDR3nt: TGTGCCAGCAGCCGATCTGAGGGCGGAGGTTACGAGCAGTACTTC; CDR3aa: CASSRSEGGGYEQYF
abundance: once; d_gene: TRBD1; v_gene: TRBV6-5; j_gene: TRBJ1-1; CDR3nt: TGTGCCAGCAGTTTTTTCGGGACAGCCTCAGAAGCTTTCTTT; CDR3aa: CASSFFGTASEAFF
abundance: .; d_gene: TRBD1; v_gene: TRBV6-1; j_gene: TRBJ1-1; CDR3nt: TGTGCCAGCACCCTGGACAGGGATACTGAAGCTTTCTTT; CDR3aa: CASTLDRDTEAFF
abundance: .; d_gene: .; v_gene: TRBV7-9; j_gene: TRBJ1-2; CDR3nt: TGTGCCAGCAGCCAACTACGAGGCGGCTACACCTTC; CDR3aa: CASSQLRGGYTF
abundance: once; d_gene: TRBD2; v_gene: TRBV6-1; j_gene: TRBJ2-7; CDR3nt: TGTGCCAGCAGTGGCGGGAGGGCGACCGAGCAGTACTTC; CDR3aa: CASSGGRATEQYF
abundance: .; d_gene: .; v_gene: TRBV5-1; j_gene: TRBJ2-5; CDR3nt: TGCGCCAGCAGCCCGGACACCCCAGAGACCCAGTACTTC; CDR3aa: CASSPDTPETQYF
abundance: .; d_gene: .; v_gene: TRBV6-5; j_gene: TRBJ1-2; CDR3nt: TGTGCCAGCAGTTACTCGAGCAGAGGGATTAACTATGGCTACACCTTC; CDR3aa: CASSYSSRGINYGYTF
abundance: .; d_gene: .; v_gene: TRBV7-2; j_gene: TRBJ2-1; CDR3nt: TGTGCCAGCAGCCCCAGTCTAGCGTCGTCCAATGAGCAGTTCTTC; CDR3aa: CASSPSLASSNEQFF
abundance: .; d_gene: TRBD1; v_gene: TRBV9; j_gene: TRBJ2-5; CDR3nt: TGTGCCAGCAGCTTTGGACAGGGGGCACAAGAGACCCAGTACTTC; CDR3aa: CASSFGQGAQETQYF
abundance: .; d_gene: .; v_gene: TRBV28; j_gene: TRBJ2-7; CDR3nt: TGTGCCAGCAGTTTGCCGGATCTCTCCTACGAGCAGTACTTC; CDR3aa: CASSLPDLSYEQYF
abundance: .; d_gene: .; v_gene: TRBV5-8; j_gene: TRBJ1-2; CDR3nt: TGTGCCAGCAGCTTTACCACACTAGGACAGCCGACTTCGGGCTACACCTTC; CDR3aa: CASSFTTLGQPTSGYTF
abundance: few; d_gene: .; v_gene: TRBV2; j_gene: TRBJ1-1; CDR3nt: TGTGCCAGCATCGTGGACGGGAACACTGAAGCTTTCTTT; CDR3aa: CASIVDGNTEAFF
abundance: .; d_gene: TRBD1; v_gene: TRBV6-5; j_gene: TRBJ2-7; CDR3nt: TGTGCCAGCAGTTTGACAGGGGGTCAGGACGAGCAGTACTTC; CDR3aa: CASSLTGGQDEQYF
abundance: .; d_gene: .; v_gene: TRBV27; j_gene: TRBJ1-1; CDR3nt: TGTGCCAGCAGTCGTAGGGGGGTCGGGGGAACTGAAGCTTTCTTT; CDR3aa: CASSRRGVGGTEAFF
abundance: .; d_gene: TRBD1; v_gene: TRBV19; j_gene: TRBJ1-6; CDR3nt: TGTGCCAGTAGTAATCCGGGACAGATCTCACCCCTCCACTTT; CDR3aa: CASSNPGQISPLHF
abundance: .; d_gene: TRBD1; v_gene: TRBV5-1; j_gene: TRBJ1-2; CDR3nt: TGCGCCAGCAGCCGGGGACAGGGAGCGGTCGGCTACACCTTC; CDR3aa: CASSRGQGAVGYTF
abundance: few; d_gene: .; v_gene: TRBV2; j_gene: TRBJ1-1; CDR3nt: TGTGCCAGCTCCGGGACCGCGAACACTGAAGCTTTCTTT; CDR3aa: CASSGTANTEAFF
abundance: .; d_gene: .; v_gene: TRBV27; j_gene: TRBJ2-2; CDR3nt: TGTGCCAGCAGTTCCTTCGCGAACACCGGGGAGCTGTTTTTT; CDR3aa: CASSSFANTGELFF
abundance: .; d_gene: .; v_gene: TRBV11-2; j_gene: TRBJ1-5; CDR3nt: TGTGCCAGCAGCTTAGGTAGGAGCAATCAGCCCCAGCATTTT; CDR3aa: CASSLGRSNQPQHF
abundance: .; d_gene: TRBD2; v_gene: TRBV4-3; j_gene: TRBJ2-3; CDR3nt: TGCGCCAGCAGCCAAACTAGCGGGGGGGACCTCGGGTTTACGCAGTATTTT; CDR3aa: CASSQTSGGDLGFTQYF
abundance: once; d_gene: TRBD1; v_gene: TRBV27; j_gene: TRBJ2-7; CDR3nt: TGTGCCAGCAGTTTCCGGACAGGGGGCTACGAGCAGTACTTC; CDR3aa: CASSFRTGGYEQYF
abundance: .; d_gene: TRBD1; v_gene: TRBV7-8; j_gene: TRBJ1-1; CDR3nt: TGTGCCAGCAGCTCCCTACAGGGGACGGGCACTGAAGCTTTCTTT; CDR3aa: CASSSLQGTGTEAFF
abundance: .; d_gene: .; v_gene: TRBV28; j_gene: TRBJ1-5; CDR3nt: TGTGCCAGCAGTTTAGGGGGCCGTCGTCATCAGCCCCAGCATTTT; CDR3aa: CASSLGGRRHQPQHF
abundance: .; d_gene: .; v_gene: TRBV5-5; j_gene: TRBJ1-2; CDR3nt: TGTGCCAGCAGCTTGGCCCCCGACTATGGCTACACCTTC; CDR3aa: CASSLAPDYGYTF
abundance: .; d_gene: .; v_gene: TRBV6-1; j_gene: TRBJ2-7; CDR3nt: TGTGCCAGCAGTGAAGCAGCAGGTGGAAAATTCTACGAGCAGTACTTC; CDR3aa: CASSEAAGGKFYEQYF
abundance: once; d_gene: TRBD1; v_gene: TRBV13; j_gene: TRBJ1-1; CDR3nt: TGTGCCAGCAGCTTCCGAGGGGGACAGGGCGGCAAGACTGAAGCTTTCTTT; CDR3aa: CASSFRGGQGGKTEAFF
abundance: .; d_gene: TRBD1; v_gene: TRBV13; j_gene: TRBJ2-7; CDR3nt: TGTGCCAGCAGCACGGGACAGCCCTACGAGCAGTACTTC; CDR3aa: CASSTGQPYEQYF
abundance: .; d_gene: .; v_gene: TRBV6-5; j_gene: TRBJ1-6; CDR3nt: TGTGCCAGCAGCCTTCAGCGCTATAATTCACCCCTCCACTTT; CDR3aa: CASSLQRYNSPLHF
abundance: .; d_gene: .; v_gene: TRBV6-5; j_gene: TRBJ1-2; CDR3nt: TGTGCCAGCAGTTACTCCCCGGCGGAGGGGGGCTATGGCTACACCTTC; CDR3aa: CASSYSPAEGGYGYTF
abundance: .; d_gene: .; v_gene: TRBV7-9; j_gene: TRBJ2-3; CDR3nt: TGTGCCCCCGGTGGACTGAGCGACAGCACAGATACGCAGTATTTT; CDR3aa: CAPGGLSDSTDTQYF
abundance: once; d_gene: TRBD1; v_gene: TRBV7-2; j_gene: TRBJ1-1; CDR3nt: TGTGCCAGTGGGACAGGGTCCATGAACACTGAAGCTTTCTTT; CDR3aa: CASGTGSMNTEAFF
abundance: .; d_gene: TRBD2; v_gene: TRBV6-6; j_gene: TRBJ2-7; CDR3nt: TGTGCCAGCATCCCCGGGGCTAGCGGGAGGGGCCACGAGCAGTACTTC; CDR3aa: CASIPGASGRGHEQYF
abundance: .; d_gene: .; v_gene: TRBV9; j_gene: TRBJ2-2; CDR3nt: TGTGCCAGCAGCGTAGAGGGGGGATCGATGTGGGAGCTGTTTTTT; CDR3aa: CASSVEGGSMWELFF
abundance: .; d_gene: .; v_gene: TRBV27; j_gene: TRBJ2-7; CDR3nt: TGTGCCAGCAGTTTACGCGTCGGACGGATCTACGAGCAGTACTTC; CDR3aa: CASSLRVGRIYEQYF
abundance: .; d_gene: .; v_gene: TRBV7-2; j_gene: TRBJ2-1; CDR3nt: TGTGCCAGCAGCTTCCGGGCATACAATGAGCAGTTCTTC; CDR3aa: CASSFRAYNEQFF
abundance: .; d_gene: TRBD1; v_gene: TRBV9; j_gene: TRBJ2-2; CDR3nt: TGTGCCAGCAGCCCCCGACAGGGGAGTCCCGGGGAGCTGTTTTTT; CDR3aa: CASSPRQGSPGELFF
abundance: .; d_gene: TRBD2; v_gene: TRBV30; j_gene: TRBJ2-3; CDR3nt: TGTGCCTGGAGTCCTGAACTAGCGTGGGGCACAGATACGCAGTATTTT; CDR3aa: CAWSPELAWGTDTQYF
abundance: .; d_gene: .; v_gene: TRBV5-1; j_gene: TRBJ2-4; CDR3nt: TGCGCCAGCAGCAATCGGGGGATGAACATTCAGTACTTC; CDR3aa: CASSNRGMNIQYF
abundance: .; d_gene: .; v_gene: TRBV5-5; j_gene: TRBJ2-1; CDR3nt: TGTGCCAGCAGCTTGGTGGCGGGACTGGACTACAATGAGCAGTTCTTC; CDR3aa: CASSLVAGLDYNEQFF
abundance: .; d_gene: .; v_gene: TRBV21-1; j_gene: TRBJ2-7; CDR3nt: TGTGCCAGCAGCAAAGGTGCCGGGTCCTACGAGCAGTACTTC; CDR3aa: CASSKGAGSYEQYF
abundance: .; d_gene: TRBD2; v_gene: TRBV29-1; j_gene: TRBJ2-7; CDR3nt: TGCAGCGTTAAAAGATCCCGGGGGGACTTTGACGAGCAGTACTTC; CDR3aa: CSVKRSRGDFDEQYF
abundance: .; d_gene: .; v_gene: TRBV5-1; j_gene: TRBJ1-1; CDR3nt: TGCGCCAGCAGCTTGGACCCCCACCCTTACAGGAGTGAAGCTTTCTTT; CDR3aa: CASSLDPHPYRSEAFF
abundance: .; d_gene: TRBD1; v_gene: TRBV6-1; j_gene: TRBJ1-1; CDR3nt: TGTGCCAGCAGTGGAGGACAGGCGAGAAACACTGAAGCTTTCTTT; CDR3aa: CASSGGQARNTEAFF
abundance: .; d_gene: .; v_gene: TRBV5-1; j_gene: TRBJ2-3; CDR3nt: TGCGCCAGCAGCTTGGGGACAGTATTGCGCACAGATACGCAGTATTTT; CDR3aa: CASSLGTVLRTDTQYF
abundance: .; d_gene: .; v_gene: TRBV19; j_gene: TRBJ2-1; CDR3nt: TGTGCCAGTAGTATGAACCCACTTTCCAACAATGAGCAGTTCTTC; CDR3aa: CASSMNPLSNNEQFF
abundance: .; d_gene: .; v_gene: TRBV5-6; j_gene: TRBJ2-1; CDR3nt: TGTGCCAGCAGCTTGGTAGGGGCAGGGGCCTCCTACAATGAGCAGTTCTTC; CDR3aa: CASSLVGAGASYNEQFF
abundance: .; d_gene: TRBD1; v_gene: TRBV19; j_gene: TRBJ2-2; CDR3nt: TGTGCCAGTAGGCCGGGACAGCACACCGGGGAGCTGTTTTTT; CDR3aa: CASRPGQHTGELFF
abundance: .; d_gene: TRBD1; v_gene: TRBV13; j_gene: TRBJ1-2; CDR3nt: TGTGCCAGCAGCCCACGGACAGGGGGGAACTATGGCTACACCTTC; CDR3aa: CASSPRTGGNYGYTF